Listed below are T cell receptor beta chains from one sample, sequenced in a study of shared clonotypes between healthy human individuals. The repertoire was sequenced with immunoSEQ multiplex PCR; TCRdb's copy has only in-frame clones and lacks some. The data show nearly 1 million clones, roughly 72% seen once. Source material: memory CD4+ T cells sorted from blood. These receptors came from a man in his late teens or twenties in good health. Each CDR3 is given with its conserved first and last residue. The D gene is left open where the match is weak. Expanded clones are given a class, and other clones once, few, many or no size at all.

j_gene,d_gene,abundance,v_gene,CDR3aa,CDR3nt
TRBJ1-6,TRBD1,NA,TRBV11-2,CASRAFGQGDNSPLHF,TGTGCCAGCAGAGCTTTCGGACAGGGAGACAATTCACCCCTCCACTTT
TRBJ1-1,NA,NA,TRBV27,CASSLNRGLSGAFF,TGTGCCAGCAGTTTAAATCGAGGGTTATCTGGAGCTTTCTTT
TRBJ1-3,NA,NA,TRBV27,CASSQNHRGNTIYF,TGTGCCAGCAGCCAAAACCACAGGGGAAACACCATATATTTT
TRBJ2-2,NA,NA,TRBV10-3,CAISATSNTGELFF,TGTGCCATCAGTGCTACCTCGAACACCGGGGAGCTGTTTTTT
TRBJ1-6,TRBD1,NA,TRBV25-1,CASRAVTGDNSPLHF,TGTGCCAGCAGGGCCGTAACAGGGGATAATTCACCCCTCCACTTT
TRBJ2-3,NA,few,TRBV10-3,CATNRDTYTDTQYF,TGTGCCACCAACCGGGACACTTACACAGATACGCAGTATTTT
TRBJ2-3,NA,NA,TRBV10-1,CASSESTGSDTQYF,TGCGCCAGCAGTGAGTCGACCGGGTCAGATACGCAGTATTTT
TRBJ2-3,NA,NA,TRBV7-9,CASSLTASTDTQYF,TGTGCCAGCAGCTTAACAGCTAGCACAGATACGCAGTATTTT
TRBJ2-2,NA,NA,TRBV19,CASSNQGFGELFF,TGTGCCAGTAGTAACCAGGGCTTCGGGGAGCTGTTTTTT
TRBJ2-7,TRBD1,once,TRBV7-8,CASSRSGTGGYEQYF,TGTGCCAGCAGCCGAAGTGGGACAGGGGGCTACGAGCAGTACTTC
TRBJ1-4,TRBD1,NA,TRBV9,CASSFRGTGDEKLFF,TGTGCCAGCAGCTTCCGGGGGACAGGGGACGAAAAACTGTTTTTT
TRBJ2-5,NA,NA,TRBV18,CASSRAGQQETQYF,TGTGCCAGCTCAAGGGCGGGACAACAAGAGACCCAGTACTTC
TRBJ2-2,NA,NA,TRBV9,CASSVGRNTGELFF,TGTGCCAGCAGCGTAGGCAGGAACACCGGGGAGCTGTTTTTT
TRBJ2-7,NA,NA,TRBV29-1,CSVVGAHEQYF,TGCAGCGTGGTGGGCGCCCACGAGCAGTACTTC
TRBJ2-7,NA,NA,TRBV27,CATKNPRGAEQYF,TGTGCCACCAAAAATCCGAGGGGGGCCGAGCAGTACTTC
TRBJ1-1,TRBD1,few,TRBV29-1,CSVAGQVDTEAFF,TGCAGCGTTGCGGGACAGGTCGACACTGAAGCTTTCTTT
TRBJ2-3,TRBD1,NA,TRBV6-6,CASTTQGGTDTQYF,TGTGCCAGTACTACCCAGGGGGGCACAGATACGCAGTATTTT
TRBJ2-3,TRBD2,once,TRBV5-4,CASSLVGQAGGRTDTQYF,TGTGCCAGCAGCTTGGTCGGGCAAGCGGGGGGGCGCACAGATACGCAGTATTTT
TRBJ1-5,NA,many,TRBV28,CASSLFPSTGASNQPQHF,TGTGCCAGCAGTTTATTCCCCTCGACAGGAGCAAGCAATCAGCCCCAGCATTTT
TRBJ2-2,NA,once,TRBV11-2,CASSLGGVNTGELFF,TGTGCCAGCAGCTTAGGAGGGGTCAACACCGGGGAGCTGTTTTTT
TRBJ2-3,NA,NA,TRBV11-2,CASGNGDTQYF,TGTGCCAGCGGAAATGGGGATACGCAGTATTTT
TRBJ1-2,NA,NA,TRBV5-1,CASSPQDGPYGYTF,TGCGCCAGCAGCCCCCAAGACGGCCCCTATGGCTACACCTTC
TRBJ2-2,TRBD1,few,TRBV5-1,CASSGQGAPGELFF,TGCGCCAGCAGCGGACAGGGGGCGCCCGGGGAGCTGTTTTTT
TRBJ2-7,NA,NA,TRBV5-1,CASSTDSYEQYF,TGCGCCAGCAGCACGGACTCCTACGAGCAGTACTTC
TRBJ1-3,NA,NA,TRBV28,CASSSRVESGNTIYF,TGTGCCAGCAGTAGCAGGGTTGAATCTGGAAACACCATATATTTT
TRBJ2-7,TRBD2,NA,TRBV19,CASSIEAGTSGKTYEQYF,TGTGCCAGTAGTATTGAAGCCGGGACTAGCGGGAAAACTTACGAGCAGTACTTC
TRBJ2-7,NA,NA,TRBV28,CASLRGALDEQYF,TGTGCCAGCCTGAGGGGGGCGCTCGACGAGCAGTACTTC
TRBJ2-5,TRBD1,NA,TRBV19,CASSRATGTGTIQETQYF,TGTGCCAGTAGTCGGGCCACCGGGACAGGGACTATTCAAGAGACCCAGTACTTC
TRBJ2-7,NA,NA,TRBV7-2,CASSQETSSQSQQYF,TGCGCCAGCAGCCAAGAGACTAGTAGTCAGAGTCAGCAGTACTTC
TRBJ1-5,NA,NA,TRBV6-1,CASSGTSGKDQPQHF,TGTGCCAGCAGTGGTACTTCAGGGAAGGATCAGCCCCAGCATTTT
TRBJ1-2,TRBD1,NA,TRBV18,CASSQNPGQIGYTF,TGTGCCAGCTCACAAAACCCGGGACAGATCGGCTACACCTTC
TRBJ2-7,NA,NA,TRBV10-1,CASSGGYEQYF,TGCGCCAGCAGTGGAGGCTACGAGCAGTACTTC
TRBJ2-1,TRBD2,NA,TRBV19,CASSMTSGPYNEQFF,TGTGCCAGTAGTATGACTAGCGGGCCCTACAATGAGCAGTTCTTC
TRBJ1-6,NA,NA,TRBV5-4,CASSPVVDSPLHF,TGTGCCAGCAGCCCCGTAGTTGATTCACCCCTCCACTTT
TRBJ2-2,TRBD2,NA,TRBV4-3,CASSQSSGSAGELFF,TGCGCCAGCAGCCAATCTAGCGGGAGTGCAGGGGAGCTGTTTTTT
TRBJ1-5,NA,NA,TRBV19,CASSKGTGGGNQPQHF,TGTGCCAGTAGTAAAGGGACCGGAGGTGGCAATCAGCCCCAGCATTTT
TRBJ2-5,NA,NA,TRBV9,CASSLRPGQETQYF,TGTGCCAGCAGCTTACGGCCGGGGCAAGAGACCCAGTACTTC
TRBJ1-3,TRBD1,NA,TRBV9,CASSAGTGLNTIYF,TGTGCCAGCAGCGCCGGGACAGGGTTAAACACCATATATTTT
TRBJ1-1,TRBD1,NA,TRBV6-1,CASSEGTGGMDTEAFF,TGTGCCAGCAGTGAAGGGACAGGGGGAATGGACACTGAAGCTTTCTTT
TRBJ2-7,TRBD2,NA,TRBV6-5,CASSYSVLAGVNEQYF,TGTGCCAGCAGTTACTCGGTCTTAGCGGGAGTAAACGAGCAGTACTTC
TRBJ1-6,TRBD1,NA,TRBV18,CASGSDRGRNSPLHF,TGTGCCAGCGGAAGCGACAGGGGCAGGAATTCACCCCTCCACTTT
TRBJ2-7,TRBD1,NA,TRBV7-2,CASSRPGQGYEQYF,TGTGCCAGCAGCCGGCCGGGACAGGGGTACGAGCAGTACTTC
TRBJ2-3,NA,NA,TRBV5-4,CASSPEVGTDTQYF,TGTGCCAGCAGCCCCGAAGTCGGCACAGATACGCAGTATTTT
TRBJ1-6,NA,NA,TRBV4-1,CASSQAGTDNSPLHF,TGCGCCAGCAGCCAAGCGGGAACAGATAATTCACCCCTCCACTTT
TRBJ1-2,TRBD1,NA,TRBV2,CASSLRQGVYGYTF,TGTGCCAGCAGTCTAAGACAGGGTGTCTATGGCTACACCTTC
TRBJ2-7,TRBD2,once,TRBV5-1,CATSTTSGSYEQYF,TGCGCCACCTCAACGACTAGCGGCTCCTACGAGCAGTACTTC
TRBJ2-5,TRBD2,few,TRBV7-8,CASSLLAGGQETQYF,TGTGCCAGCAGCTTACTAGCGGGGGGGCAGGAGACCCAGTACTTC
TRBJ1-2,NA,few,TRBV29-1,CSVQNSGSRGYGYTF,TGCAGCGTACAAAATTCCGGGTCCCGGGGCTATGGCTACACCTTC
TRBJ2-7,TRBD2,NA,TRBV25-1,CASSAGRGFNLPYEQYF,TGTGCCAGCAGTGCCGGGAGGGGGTTCAACCTTCCCTACGAGCAGTACTTC
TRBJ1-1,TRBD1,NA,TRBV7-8,CASSPGQGRTEAFF,TGTGCCAGCAGCCCCGGACAGGGGAGGACTGAAGCTTTCTTT
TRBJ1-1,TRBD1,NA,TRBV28,CASSLIPGQGNTEAFF,TGTGCCAGCAGTTTAATCCCTGGACAGGGGAACACTGAAGCTTTCTTT
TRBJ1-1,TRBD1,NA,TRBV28,CASSRGDRGNGEAFF,TGTGCCAGCAGTCGAGGGGACAGGGGGAATGGTGAAGCTTTCTTT